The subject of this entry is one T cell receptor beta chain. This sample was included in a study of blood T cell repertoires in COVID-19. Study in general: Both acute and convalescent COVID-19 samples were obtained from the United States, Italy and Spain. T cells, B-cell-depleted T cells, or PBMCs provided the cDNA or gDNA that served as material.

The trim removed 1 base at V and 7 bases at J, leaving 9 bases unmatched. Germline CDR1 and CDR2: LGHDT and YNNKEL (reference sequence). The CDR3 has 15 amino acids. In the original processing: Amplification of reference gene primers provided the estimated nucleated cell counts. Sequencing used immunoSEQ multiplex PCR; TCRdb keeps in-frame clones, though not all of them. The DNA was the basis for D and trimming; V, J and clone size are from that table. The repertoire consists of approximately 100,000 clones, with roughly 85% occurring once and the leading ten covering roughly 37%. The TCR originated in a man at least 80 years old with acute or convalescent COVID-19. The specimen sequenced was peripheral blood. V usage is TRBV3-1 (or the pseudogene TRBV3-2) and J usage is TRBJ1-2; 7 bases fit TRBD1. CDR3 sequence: CASSQGARTGVGYTF. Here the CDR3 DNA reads TGTGCCAGCAGCCAAGGCGCCCGCACAGGGGTTGGCTACACCTTC.